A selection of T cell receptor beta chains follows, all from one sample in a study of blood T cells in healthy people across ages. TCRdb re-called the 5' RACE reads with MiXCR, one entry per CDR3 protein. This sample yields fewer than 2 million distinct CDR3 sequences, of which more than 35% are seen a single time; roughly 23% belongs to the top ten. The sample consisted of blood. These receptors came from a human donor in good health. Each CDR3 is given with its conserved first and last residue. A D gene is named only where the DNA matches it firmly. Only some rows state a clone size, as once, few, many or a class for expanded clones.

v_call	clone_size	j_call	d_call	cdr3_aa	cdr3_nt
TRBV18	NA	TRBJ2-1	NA	CASSPLGGREQFF	TGTGCCAGCTCACCGTTGGGGGGTCGGGAGCAGTTCTTC
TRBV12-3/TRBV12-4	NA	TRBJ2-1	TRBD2	CASTWGSGGYNEQFF	TGTGCCAGCACCTGGGGTAGCGGGGGGTACAATGAGCAGTTCTTC
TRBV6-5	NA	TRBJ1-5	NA	CASSWDGNQPRHF	TGTGCCAGCAGCTGGGACGGCAATCAGCCCCGGCATTTT
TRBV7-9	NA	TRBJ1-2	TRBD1	CASSPGQGFYYGYTF	TGTGCCAGCAGCCCTGGACAGGGGTTTTACTATGGCTACACCTTC
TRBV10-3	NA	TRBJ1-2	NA	CAISRELAYGYTF	TGTGCCATCAGCCGGGAATTGGCCTATGGCTACACCTTC
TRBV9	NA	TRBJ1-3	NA	CASSGGGRVTPSSGNTIYF	TGTGCCAGCAGCGGGGGTGGCAGGGTTACTCCGAGCTCTGGAAACACCATATATTTT
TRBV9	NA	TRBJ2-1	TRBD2	CASSPYSGGAHNEQFF	TGTGCCAGCAGCCCCTATAGCGGGGGGGCCCACAATGAGCAGTTCTTC
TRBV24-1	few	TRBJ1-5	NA	CATSDPGRVQPQHF	TGTGCCACCAGTGACCCCGGACGAGTTCAGCCCCAGCATTTT
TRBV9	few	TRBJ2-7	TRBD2	CASSGTGGGHEQYF	TGTGCCAGCAGCGGGACGGGAGGAGGACACGAGCAGTACTTC
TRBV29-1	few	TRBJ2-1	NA	CSSGTPYNEQFF	TGCAGCTCCGGGACACCTTACAATGAGCAGTTCTTC
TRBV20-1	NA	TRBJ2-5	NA	CSAKGVVGHQETQYF	TGCAGTGCTAAGGGAGTCGTGGGGCACCAAGAGACCCAGTACTTC
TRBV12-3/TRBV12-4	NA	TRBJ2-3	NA	CASRRSGGSTDTQYF	TGTGCCAGCAGACGCTCCGGGGGTAGCACAGATACGCAGTATTTT
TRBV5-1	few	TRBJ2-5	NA	CASSEGTSLEETQYF	TGCGCCAGCAGCGAAGGGACATCGCTAGAAGAGACCCAGTACTTC
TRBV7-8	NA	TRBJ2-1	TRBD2	CAISAGGGQFF	TGTGCCATCTCAGCGGGAGGCGGGCAGTTCTTC
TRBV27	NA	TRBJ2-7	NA	CASHRADEPYEQYF	TGTGCCAGCCACCGGGCGGATGAACCCTACGAGCAGTACTTC
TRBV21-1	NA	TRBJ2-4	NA	CASSKAGRRGIQYF	TGTGCCAGCAGCAAAGCCGGTAGGAGGGGCATTCAGTACTTC
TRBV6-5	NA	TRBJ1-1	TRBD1	CASSWMTGQYLNTEAFF	TGTGCCAGCAGTTGGATGACGGGACAGTATCTGAACACTGAAGCTTTCTTT
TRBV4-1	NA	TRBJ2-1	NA	CVSSQLDLLSYNEQFF	TGCGTCAGCAGCCAATTGGATCTCCTTTCCTACAATGAGCAGTTCTTC
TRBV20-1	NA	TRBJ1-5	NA	CSASLPGGYQPQHF	TGCAGTGCTAGTCTTCCGGGTGGATATCAGCCCCAGCATTTT
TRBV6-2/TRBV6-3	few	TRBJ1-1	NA	CASSYLPGLLNTEAFF	TGTGCCAGCAGTTACCTTCCGGGACTTCTGAACACTGAAGCTTTCTTT
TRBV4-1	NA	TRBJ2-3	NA	CASSQVSLIGQFVQNTQYF	TGCGCCAGCAGCCAAGTTAGTTTAATTGGACAGTTTGTTCAAAATACGCAGTATTTT
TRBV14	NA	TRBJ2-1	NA	CASRHRGAGNEQFF	TGTGCCAGCAGACACAGGGGCGCGGGGAATGAGCAGTTCTTC
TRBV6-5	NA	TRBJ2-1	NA	CAGSYSERIEQFF	TGTGCCGGCAGTTACTCCGAGAGAATTGAGCAGTTCTTC
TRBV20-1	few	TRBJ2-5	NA	CSANPPQLGLGTQYF	TGCAGTGCGAATCCCCCACAACTTGGGCTGGGGACCCAGTACTTC
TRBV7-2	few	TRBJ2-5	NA	CASSPPRGRLGETQYF	TGTGCCAGCAGCCCCCCCCGGGGGAGGCTAGGAGAGACCCAGTACTTC
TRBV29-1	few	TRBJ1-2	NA	CSVGDGALNYGYTF	TGCAGCGTTGGGGACGGCGCCCTTAACTATGGCTACACCTTC
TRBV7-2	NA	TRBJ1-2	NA	CASSVAGYYGYTF	TGTGCCAGCAGTGTAGCCGGTTACTATGGCTACACCTTC
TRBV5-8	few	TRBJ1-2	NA	CASSLALLRGYTF	TGTGCCAGCAGCTTGGCTCTGCTCCGGGGCTACACCTTC
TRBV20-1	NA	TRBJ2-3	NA	CSARDRLKGTDTQYF	TGCAGTGCTAGAGATCGGCTAAAGGGCACAGATACGCAGTATTTT